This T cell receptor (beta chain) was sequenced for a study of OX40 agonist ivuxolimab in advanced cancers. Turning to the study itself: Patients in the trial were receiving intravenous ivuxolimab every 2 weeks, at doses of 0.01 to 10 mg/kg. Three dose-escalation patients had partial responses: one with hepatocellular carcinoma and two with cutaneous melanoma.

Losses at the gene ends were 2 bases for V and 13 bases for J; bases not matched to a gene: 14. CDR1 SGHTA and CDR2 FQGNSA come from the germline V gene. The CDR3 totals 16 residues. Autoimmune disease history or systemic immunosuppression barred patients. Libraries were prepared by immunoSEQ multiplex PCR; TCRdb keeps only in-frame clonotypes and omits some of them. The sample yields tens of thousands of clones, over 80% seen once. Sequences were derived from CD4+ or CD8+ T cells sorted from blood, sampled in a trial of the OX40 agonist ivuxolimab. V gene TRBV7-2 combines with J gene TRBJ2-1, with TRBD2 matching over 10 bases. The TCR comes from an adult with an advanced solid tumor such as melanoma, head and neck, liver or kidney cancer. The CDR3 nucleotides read TGTGCCAGCAGCTTAATGCGGACTAGCGGCGGGGGTGGTCAGTTCTTC. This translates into CASSLMRTSGGGGQFF. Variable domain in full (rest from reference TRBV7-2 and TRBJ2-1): GAGVSQSPSNKVTEKGKDVELRCDPISGHTALYWYRQSLGQGLEFLIYFQGNSAPDKSGLPSDRFSAERTGGSVSTLTIQRTQQEDSAVYLCASSLMRTSGGGGQFFGPGTRLTVL.